One sample yielded the 23 T cell receptor beta chains listed below, sequenced in a study of radiotherapy plus CTLA-4 blockade in lung cancer. Assay used: immunoSEQ multiplex PCR; TCRdb lists only in-frame clones, some missing. The repertoire holds roughly 120,000 clones, with 78% as singletons. The sample here was peripheral blood, taken from a patient treated with radiotherapy plus ipilimumab. These receptors came from a human donor with non-small cell lung cancer who had a partial response to radiotherapy plus ipilimumab.

The chain links TRBV6-1 to TRBJ1-2; TRBD1 matches 9 bases. There are 14 residues in the CDR3. With V trimmed by 6 bases and J by 4 bases, 6 bases remained unmatched. Germline-derived CDR1 and CDR2 are MNHNS and SASEGT. CDR3 sequence: CASRGTGTLYGYTF. CDR3 nucleotide sequence: TGTGCCAGCAGAGGGACAGGGACACTCTATGGCTACACCTTC.

The chain carries TRBV18 and TRBJ2-5; D is unclear. The CDR3 runs to 11 residues. The germline CDR1 and CDR2 sequences are KGHSH and LQKENI. V was clipped by 4 bases and J by 7 bases, with 7 bases between them. This CDR3 reads CASSRAATQYF. Here the CDR3 DNA reads TGTGCCAGCTCACGAGCCGCGACCCAGTACTTC.

This chain uses TRBV11-3 with TRBJ2-1, with 9 bases lining up with TRBD2. The V gene end was trimmed by 4 bases and the J gene end by 0 bases; junction bases not matched to a gene: 1. The CDR3 is 15 amino acids. In germline, CDR1 is SGHNT, CDR2 YENEEA. The CDR3 coding sequence is TGTGCCAGCAGCTATAGCGGGAGCTCCTACAATGAGCAGTTCTTC. It codes for CASSYSGSSYNEQFF.

V and J are TRBV6-1 and TRBJ2-7; 9 nucleotides align to TRBD1. Germline loops: CDR1 MNHNS, CDR2 SASEGT. Losses at the gene ends were 7 bases for V and 8 bases for J; bases not matched to a gene: 9. The CDR3 is made up of 13 amino acids. CDR3 coding DNA: TGTGCCAGCACATGGACAGGGGAAGGCCAGCAGTACTTC. Amino acids: CASTWTGEGQQYF.

This clone was recorded once. This chain joins TRBV25-1 and TRBJ1-1; TRBD1 might be the D (6 bases). The CDR3 totals 15 residues. CDR1 is MGHDK and CDR2 is SYGVNS in the germline V gene. V lost 2 bases, J lost 7 bases, and 17 bases lay in between. In DNA form, the CDR3 reads TGTGCCAGCAGTGAAGTGGACAGTAAACAAAGTGAAGCTTTCTTT. Translation: CASSEVDSKQSEAFF.

The chain has TRBV7-9 and TRBJ2-2, with TRBD2 matching over 9 bases. CDR3 length: 16 residues. V lost 2 bases, J lost 5 bases, and 6 bases stayed unmatched. Germline assignment: CDR1 SEHNR and CDR2 FQNEAQ (reference sequence). The chain's CDR3 is CASSLLAGETTGELFF. For the CDR3, the DNA is TGTGCCAGCAGCTTATTAGCGGGAGAGACTACCGGGGAGCTGTTTTTT.

This chain uses TRBV5-1 with TRBJ2-1; 9 nucleotides line up with TRBD2. The CDR3 is made up of 15 amino acids. The ends lost 4 bases at V and 1 base at J; junction bases unmatched: 3. Germline lookup yields CDR1 SGHRS and CDR2 YFSETQ. The CDR3 reads CASSPSGISYNEQFF. Here the CDR3 DNA reads TGCGCCAGCAGCCCTAGCGGGATATCCTACAATGAGCAGTTCTTC.

The chain is built from TRBV4-1 and TRBJ1-1; 7 bases are a match to TRBD1. J gave up 3 bases and V 8 bases, and 12 bases lay outside the gene matches. This CDR3 comprises 15 residues. Germline CDR1 is MGHRA and CDR2 is YSYEKL. The CDR3 protein is CASRLDRSQYTEAFF. The CDR3 coding sequence is TGCGCCAGCCGCCTGGACAGGAGCCAATACACTGAAGCTTTCTTT.

This clone showed up just a few times. The V gene is TRBV28, the J gene TRBJ1-5, with D unclear. Trimming took off 2 bases at V and 0 bases at J, with 11 bases between the two ends. Germline CDR1 reads MDHEN; CDR2 reads SYDVKM. The CDR3 runs 16 residues. Here the CDR3 reads CASSLRSINSNQPQHF. The CDR3 nucleotides are TGTGCCAGCAGTTTACGGTCCATTAATAGCAATCAGCCCCAGCATTTT.

This clone was counted a single time. The V and J genes are TRBV11-2 and TRBJ2-3; 7 bases are shared with TRBD2. With 1 base clipped from V and 4 bases from J, the junction kept 8 bases outside the gene matches. The CDR3 totals 16 residues. The germline CDR1 and CDR2 sequences are SGHAT and FQNNGV. CDR3 coding DNA: TGTGCCAGCAGCTTAGGGGTCGGGAGGATGTCAGATACGCAGTATTTT. Encoded protein: CASSLGVGRMSDTQYF.

This chain joins TRBV10-1 and TRBJ1-3; maybe TRBD1 (6 bases). Germline V lookup: CDR1 WNHNN, CDR2 SYGVQD (reference sequence). Deletions cut 3 bases from V and 1 base from J, with 10 bases between. This CDR3 is built from 15 residues. The CDR3 here is CASSDGDMSGNTIYF. For the CDR3, the DNA is TGCGCCAGCAGTGATGGGGACATGTCTGGAAACACCATATATTTT.

J is TRBJ2-1 and V is TRBV11-2; 7 bases are a match to TRBD1. In germline, CDR1 is SGHAT, CDR2 FQNNGV. The CDR3 is 13 residues long. Trimming removed 5 bases from V and 6 bases from J; junction bases left unmatched: 4. The CDR3 sequence is CASSRGQPNEQFF. The CDR3 region has the DNA TGTGCCAGCAGCAGGGGACAGCCCAATGAGCAGTTCTTC.

The V call is TRBV19, the J call TRBJ1-3; D not resolved. The germline gives CDR1 LNHDA, CDR2 SQIVND (reference sequence). CDR3 length equals 14 residues. V was shortened by 10 bases and J by 0 bases, with 13 bases between the two germline ends. The CDR3 DNA sequence: TGTGCCACCACACAGATATCCTCTGGAAACACCATATATTTT. The encoded protein is CATTQISSGNTIYF. Full variable domain (outside the CDR3, taken from reference TRBV19 and TRBJ1-3): DGGITQSPKYLFRKEGQNVTLSCEQNLNHDAMYWYRQDPGQGLRLIYYSQIVNDFQKGDIAEGYSVSREKKESFPLTVTSAQKNPTAFYLCATTQISSGNTIYFGEGSWLTVV.

The chain employs TRBV30 and TRBJ2-2; D is ambiguous. This CDR3 spans 13 amino acids. Germline V gives CDR1 GTSNPN, CDR2 SVGIG (reference sequence). V was clipped by 1 base and J by 2 bases, with 5 bases between them. The CDR3 loop is CAWSALNTGELFF. CDR3 bases: TGTGCCTGGAGTGCCCTTAACACCGGGGAGCTGTTTTTT.

This chain connects TRBV2 to TRBJ2-2; D not resolved. V dropped 1 base and J dropped 3 bases, with 6 bases sitting between them. This CDR3 spans 14 amino acids. From germline, CDR1 is SNHLY and CDR2 FYNNEI. For the CDR3, the DNA is TGTGCCAGCAGTGAAGTGGAGTACACCGGGGAGCTGTTTTTT. It specifies CASSEVEYTGELFF.

This clone occurred once. The CDR3 DNA is TGTGCCAGTAGTTCCAGAGGTTACGAGCAGTACTTC. Its protein product is CASSSRGYEQYF. V gene TRBV19 combines with J gene TRBJ2-7; D uncertain. The CDR3 covers 12 residues. Germline CDR1 LNHDA, CDR2 SQIVND (reference sequence). V lost 5 bases, J lost 4 bases, and 9 bases lay in between.

The chain couples TRBV6-1 to TRBJ1-5; 8 bases agree with TRBD1. V shed 2 bases and J 4 bases; nucleotides not matched to a gene: 1. The germline V gene encodes CDR1 MNHNS and CDR2 SASEGT. The CDR3 extends over 14 amino acids. CDR3 in amino acids: CASSERQGNQPQHF. The CDR3, as DNA: TGTGCCAGCAGTGAAAGACAGGGGAATCAGCCCCAGCATTTT.

The rearrangement links TRBV4-1 to TRBJ2-7; 7 positions agree with TRBD2. This CDR3 has 15 residues. After removal of 4 bases from V and 3 bases from J, the junction contained 9 bases not matched to a gene. Germline assignment: CDR1 MGHRA and CDR2 YSYEKL. Written as DNA, the CDR3 is TGCGCCAGCAGCCTCCGGGACTACCTGGGCTACGAGCAGTACTTC. Its protein product is CASSLRDYLGYEQYF.

Details on this clone: Sequence at one end of the junction differs from germline and may be a read error. This chain connects TRBV7-7 to TRBJ2-3; 8 bases are a match to TRBD2. Germline CDR1 reads SSHAT; CDR2 reads FNYEAQ (reference sequence). The CDR3 totals 15 residues. CDR3 protein: CASSPVGLDTDTQYF. CDR3 coding DNA: TGTGCTAGCAGCCCCGTGGGACTAGACACAGATACGCAGTATTTT.

J is TRBJ2-7 and V is TRBV5-1, with D possibly matching TRBD1 (6 bases). The germline V and J ends were trimmed by 4 bases and 4 bases, with 21 bases remaining between them. The CDR3 totals 16 residues. Germline CDR1 reads SGHRS; CDR2 reads YFSETQ. Here the CDR3 reads CASSPRLQDRIYEQYV. CDR3 nucleotides: TGCGCCAGCAGCCCCCGGCTTCAGGACAGAATTTACGAGCAGTACGTC.

This clone was seen only a few times. The V call is TRBV6-4, the J call TRBJ2-3; 9 nucleotides match TRBD2. Germline V gene data show CDR1 as MRHNA and CDR2 as SNTAGT. V dropped 6 bases and J dropped 1; count of bases not matched to a gene: 5. This CDR3 has 15 amino acids. In DNA form, the CDR3 reads TGTGCCAGCAGACAGACTAGCGGAGGCACAGATACGCAGTATTTT. It yields the protein CASRQTSGGTDTQYF.

This chain links TRBV27 with TRBJ1-2; no definite D call. The CDR3 contains 12 residues. CDR1 MNHEY and CDR2 SMNVEV come from the germline V gene (reference sequence). The V end was cut by 6 bases, the J end by 7 bases, with 12 bases between. The CDR3 here is CASRENMSGYTF. The CDR3 DNA follows: TGTGCCAGCAGGGAGAACATGAGTGGCTACACCTTC.

V gene TRBV28 combines with J gene TRBJ2-1; 9 positions match TRBD2. The CDR3 runs to 15 residues. After removal of 4 bases from V and 0 bases from J, the junction contained 1 base not matched to a gene. Germline CDR1 is MDHEN and CDR2 is SYDVKM. The CDR3 DNA reads TGTGCCAGCAGTTCTAGCGGGGACTCCTACAATGAGCAGTTCTTC. Its protein is CASSSSGDSYNEQFF.